Below are 19 T cell receptor beta chains sequenced from a single sample in a study of T cell responses to AZD1222 COVID-19 vaccine. Method: immunoSEQ multiplex PCR; TCRdb's copy keeps in-frame clones and lacks some. The table records under 100,000 clones, roughly 84% of them present only once. This material consisted of peripheral blood, taken on day 0 of AZD1222 vaccination. These receptors were taken from an adult in good health.

V is TRBV3-1 (or the pseudogene TRBV3-2) and J is TRBJ2-3; unclear D gene. The germline CDR1 and CDR2 sequences are LGHDT and YNNKEL (reference sequence). Between the trimmed V and J ends, which lost 2 bases and 2 bases, there was a span of 8 bases. CDR3 length: 14 amino acids. This chain's CDR3 is CASSQPDHTDTQYF. CDR3 nucleotide sequence: TGTGCCAGCAGCCAACCTGACCACACAGATACGCAGTATTTT.

The rearrangement uses TRBV7-9 and TRBJ1-2, with TRBD1 as a possible D gene (5 bases). The CDR3 totals 14 residues. V was trimmed by 1 base and J by 7 bases, leaving 13 bases between them. Germline-derived CDR1 and CDR2 are SEHNR and FQNEAQ (reference sequence). The CDR3 DNA reads as TGTGCCAGCAGCTTAGAGGCAGGGAGCGGTGGCTACACCTTC. Its translation is CASSLEAGSGGYTF.

V is TRBV30 and J is TRBJ1-6, with TRBD1 matching over 7 bases. The length of the CDR3 is 13 residues. Germline assignment: CDR1 GTSNPN and CDR2 SVGIG (reference sequence). The ends lost 3 bases at V and 7 bases at J; junction bases unmatched: 3. CDR3 sequence reads: CAWREQGNSPLHF. CDR3 bases: TGTGCCTGGAGAGAACAGGGGAATTCACCCCTCCACTTT. Variable domain in full (rest from reference TRBV30 and TRBJ1-6): SQTIHQWPATLVQPVGSPLSLECTVEGTSNPNLYWYRQAAGRGLQLLFYSVGIGQISSEVPQNLSASRPQDRQFILSSKKLLLSDSGFYLCAWREQGNSPLHFGNGTRLTVT.

The chain combines TRBV19 with TRBJ2-7; weak D call: TRBD1 (6 bases). The CDR3 spans 15 residues. V lost 3 bases, J lost 3 bases, and 15 bases lay in between. Germline CDR1 LNHDA, CDR2 SQIVND (reference sequence). The CDR3 region is CASSISGTHFYEQYF. CDR3 sequence (DNA): TGTGCCAGTAGTATCTCCGGGACACACTTCTACGAGCAGTACTTC.

The rearrangement links TRBV5-1 to TRBJ1-1; 7 nucleotides agree with TRBD1. After removal of 1 base from V and 4 bases from J, the junction contained 4 bases not matched to a gene. CDR3 size: 14 residues. In germline, CDR1 is SGHRS, CDR2 YFSETQ. CDR3 sequence: CASSLTGVGTEAFF. CDR3 bases: TGCGCCAGCAGCTTGACAGGGGTTGGCACTGAAGCTTTCTTT.

The chain carries TRBV6-4 and TRBJ2-3, with 12 bases lining up with TRBD2. Germline CDR1 MRHNA, CDR2 SNTAGT. The CDR3 totals 15 residues. V dropped 4 bases and J dropped 1; count of bases not matched to a gene: 0. The CDR3 sequence: CASSGTSGGTDTQYF. Written as DNA, the CDR3 is TGTGCCAGCAGTGGGACTAGCGGGGGCACAGATACGCAGTATTTT.

The V call is TRBV5-4, the J call TRBJ1-2; tentatively, D is TRBD1 (5 bases). V gave up 4 bases and J gave up 0 bases, with 10 bases separating them. CDR3 size: 14 residues. In germline, CDR1 is SGHNT, CDR2 YYREEE (reference sequence). This CDR3 is CASSRDGANYGYTF. The CDR3 nucleotides read TGTGCCAGCAGCCGGGACGGAGCTAACTATGGCTACACCTTC. The variable domain in full, completed from reference TRBV5-4 and TRBJ1-2, reads ETGVTQSPTHLIKTRGQQVTLRCSSQSGHNTVSWYQQALGQGPQFIFQYYREEENGRGNFPPRFSGLQFPNYSSELNVNALELDDSALYLCASSRDGANYGYTFGSGTRLTVV.

This clone was seen more than once but under ten times. The CDR3 spells CASSSFEHEQYF. CDR3 sequence (DNA): TGTGCCAGCAGCTCATTCGAACACGAGCAGTACTTC. V is TRBV11-2 and J is TRBJ2-7; D unclear. The V gene's germline CDR1 is SGHAT and CDR2 FQNNGV. The CDR3 runs 12 residues. Trimming stripped 4 bases from V and 5 bases from J, with 9 bases between.

The count of this clone is one. This sequence joins TRBV9 and TRBJ2-6, with 7 positions matching TRBD1. The CDR3 contains 17 residues. V lost 4 bases, J lost 1 base, and 8 bases stayed unmatched. Looked up from germline, CDR1 is SGDLS and CDR2 is YYNGEE. For the CDR3, the DNA is TGTGCCAGCAGCCCGGCAGGGGGAGTATCTGGGGCCAACGTCCTGACTTTC. Translation: CASSPAGGVSGANVLTF.

This rearrangement joins TRBV9 to TRBJ1-1, with 7 nucleotides matching TRBD1. CDR1 and CDR2 (germline): SGDLS, YYNGEE. J lost 3 bases, V lost 4 bases, and 9 bases had no gene match. The CDR3 spans 15 residues. CDR3 in amino acids: CASSPRQGGDTEAFF. The CDR3 DNA reads TGTGCCAGCAGCCCGCGACAGGGCGGGGACACTGAAGCTTTCTTT.

This clone was observed at least ten times. J is TRBJ2-7 and V is TRBV7-6; TRBD2 agrees at 10 bases. The CDR3 loop spans 16 amino acids. J gave up 2 bases and V 1 base, and 5 bases lay outside the gene matches. The germline V gene encodes CDR1 SGHVS and CDR2 FNYEAQ. The CDR3 DNA is TGTGCCAGCAGCTTAGGCTCTAGCGGGGGACCCTACGAGCAGTACTTC. As protein: CASSLGSSGGPYEQYF.

This clone was counted a few times. The rearrangement links TRBV14 to TRBJ1-3; no clear D. Trimming shortened V by 0 bases and J by 6 bases, and 12 bases separated the two germline ends. The CDR3 is 15 residues long. CDR1 and CDR2 from the germline V gene are SGHDN and FVKESK. The CDR3 region has the DNA TGTGCCAGCAGCCAAGAGGGCGGCATCTTAAACACCATATATTTT. Encoded protein: CASSQEGGILNTIYF.

This clone was recorded once. V gene TRBV6-5 combines with J gene TRBJ1-2, with a possible D match to TRBD1 (6 bases). The CDR3 covers 12 residues. V lost 6 bases, J lost 6 bases, and 11 bases lay in between. From germline, CDR1 is MNHEY and CDR2 SVGAGI. The CDR3, as DNA: TGTGCCAGCAGCCGGAAGGGGGATGGCTACACCTTC. Translated: CASSRKGDGYTF.

This clone was found a few times. J is TRBJ2-1 and V is TRBV7-3, with 9 bases fitting TRBD1. With 3 bases clipped from V and 10 bases from J, the junction kept 10 bases outside the gene matches. Germline V gene sequence: CDR1 SGHTA, CDR2 FQGTGA. This CDR3 is built from 15 residues. CDR3 protein: CASSFAGDRVSEQFF. The CDR3 DNA sequence: TGTGCCAGCAGCTTTGCGGGGGACAGGGTGAGCGAGCAGTTCTTC.

This chain joins TRBV19 and TRBJ2-3, with TRBD2 identical over 11 bases. The CDR3 length is 17 residues. J lost 0 bases, V lost 5 bases, and 7 bases had no gene match. Germline CDR1 LNHDA, CDR2 SQIVND (reference sequence). In DNA form, the CDR3 reads TGTGCCAGTAGTTCGAGACTAGCGGGGTTTAGCACAGATACGCAGTATTTT. Its translation: CASSSRLAGFSTDTQYF.

This chain uses TRBV4-1 with TRBJ1-3, with D perhaps TRBD1 (5 bases). This CDR3 comprises 15 residues. The germline V gene encodes CDR1 MGHRA and CDR2 YSYEKL. The ends were cut back, 2 bases at V and 0 bases at J, with 8 bases in the middle. CDR3 loop: CASSQLQVSGNTIYF. The CDR3 bases are TGCGCCAGCAGCCAACTACAGGTCTCTGGAAACACCATATATTTT.

The chain combines TRBV19 with TRBJ1-1; D not resolved. CDR1 LNHDA and CDR2 SQIVND come from the germline V gene (reference sequence). The CDR3 consists of 12 residues. With 7 bases removed from V and 1 base from J, the gap between germline ends came to 7 bases. The CDR3 reads CASNQKNTEAFF. In DNA form, the CDR3 reads TGTGCCAGTAATCAGAAGAACACTGAAGCTTTCTTT.

This clone was counted a single time. The CDR3 nucleotides read TGTGCCAGCTCACCACCGGACGGCTTTATGAACACTGAAGCTTTCTTT. Encoded protein: CASSPPDGFMNTEAFF. V and J are TRBV18 and TRBJ1-1; D call uncertain. Trimming took 0 bases from V and 0 from J, leaving 11 bases between them. The CDR3 loop spans 16 amino acids. The germline V gene has CDR1 KGHSH and CDR2 LQKENI. The whole variable domain, remainder taken from reference TRBV18 and TRBJ1-1, is NAGVMQNPRHLVRRRGQEARLRCSPMKGHSHVYWYRQLPEEGLKFMVYLQKENIIDESGMPKERFSAEFPKEGPSILRIQQVVRGDSAAYFCASSPPDGFMNTEAFFGQGTRLTVV.

A few counts support this clone. The chain is built from TRBV5-4 and TRBJ1-2; no reliable D call. Per the germline V gene, CDR1 is SGHNT and CDR2 is YYREEE (reference sequence). With 4 bases removed from V and 0 bases from J, the gap between germline ends came to 4 bases. This CDR3 spans 12 amino acids. The CDR3 nucleotides are TGTGCCAGCAGCACCCCTAACTATGGCTACACCTTC. Translated, it gives CASSTPNYGYTF.